The sequence of this TCR beta chain was determined in a study of cytomegalovirus exposure and HLA in healthy donors. Study-wide findings and caveats: Later on, analysis showed that most CMV-associated TCR beta chains appeared to be HLA-restricted. A cluster of highly shared sequence variants was likely a sequencing artifact.

PCR used 60 Vbeta primers and 13 Jbeta primers. Profiling relied on immunoSEQ multiplex PCR, and the TCRdb table lists in-frame clones only, not all of them. This sample carries roughly 110,000 clones, about 80% of them seen once, and the ten largest clones take around 3%. A remark on this clone: The antigen remains unidentified.

The source material was PBMCs. This TCR came from a woman under 30 in good health and CMV-seropositive.

Here the CDR3 DNA reads TGTGCCAGCAGCTTGTTAGCGGGAGGCCCCTCCTACAATGAGCAGTTCTTC. It yields the protein CASSLLAGGPSYNEQFF. The V gene is TRBV5-4, the J gene TRBJ2-1; TRBD2 matches 10 bases. CDR3 size: 17 residues. The V gene's germline CDR1 is SGHNT and CDR2 YYREEE (reference sequence). Trimming removed 1 base from V and 0 bases from J; junction bases left unmatched: 4.